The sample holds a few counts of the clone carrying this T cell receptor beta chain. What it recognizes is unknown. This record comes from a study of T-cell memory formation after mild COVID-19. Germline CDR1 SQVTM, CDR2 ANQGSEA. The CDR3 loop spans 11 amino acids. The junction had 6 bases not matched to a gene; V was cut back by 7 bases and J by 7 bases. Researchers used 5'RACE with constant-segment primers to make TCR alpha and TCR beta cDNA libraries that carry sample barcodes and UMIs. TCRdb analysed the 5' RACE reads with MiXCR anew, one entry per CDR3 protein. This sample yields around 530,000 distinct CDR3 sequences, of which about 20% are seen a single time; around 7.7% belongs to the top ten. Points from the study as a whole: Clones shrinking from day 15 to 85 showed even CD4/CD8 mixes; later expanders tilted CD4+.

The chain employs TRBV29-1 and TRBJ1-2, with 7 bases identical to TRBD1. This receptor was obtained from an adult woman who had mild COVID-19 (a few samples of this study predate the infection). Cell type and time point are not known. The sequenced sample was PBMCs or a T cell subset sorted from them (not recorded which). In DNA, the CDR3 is TGCAGCGCCGTACAGGGGTCTGGCTACACCTTC. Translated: CSAVQGSGYTF.